A selection of T cell receptor beta chains follows, all from one sample in a study of neurological immune-mediated disorders. MiXCR, run by TCRdb on the 5' RACE reads, gives a single entry per CDR3 protein. The data show some 48,000 distinct CDR3 sequences, over 5.5% seen once. The material sequenced was CD4+ T cells from blood. The source is a woman between 18 and 29 years old with multiple sclerosis. CDR3s include the opening cysteine and the closing phenylalanine or tryptophan. The D gene is left open where the match is weak. The size entry is marked missing in some rows and otherwise reads once, few, many or a size class.

j_gene,abundance,v_gene,d_gene,CDR3nt,CDR3aa
TRBJ1-1,few,TRBV18,TRBD1,TGTGCCAGCTCACCCCTCAGGGGGGACACTGAAGCTTTCTTT,CASSPLRGDTEAFF
TRBJ2-7,many,TRBV6-5,TRBD1,TGTGCCAGCAGGCGGGGACAGGACCCCTACGAGCAGTACTTC,CASRRGQDPYEQYF
TRBJ1-1,once,TRBV9,.,TGTGCCAGCACAAGGACATCCTCAAGGTTCACTGAAGCTTTCTTT,CASTRTSSRFTEAFF
TRBJ1-2,many,TRBV9,TRBD1,TGTGCCAGCAGCATTGGGACAGGGGAATTTCATGGCTACACCTTC,CASSIGTGEFHGYTF
TRBJ2-6,many,TRBV28,.,TGTGCCAGCAGTTCAGGGTCAGGAGGGGCCAACGTCCTGACTTTC,CASSSGSGGANVLTF
TRBJ1-5,many,TRBV20-1,.,TGCAGTGCTTCGAGGGGGGATAGTCAGCCCCAGCATTTT,CSASRGDSQPQHF
TRBJ1-2,many,TRBV6-2/TRBV6-3,.,TGTGCCAGCAGCGGGTATGGCTACACCTTC,CASSGYGYTF
TRBJ2-5,many,TRBV6-6,.,TGTGCCAGCAGTTACTCTAACAGCCGGGAGACCCAGTACTTC,CASSYSNSRETQYF
TRBJ2-1,few,TRBV6-6,TRBD2,TGTGCCAGCAGTTTTAGCGGGAGTGCCTACAATGAGCAGTTCTTC,CASSFSGSAYNEQFF
TRBJ1-1,many,TRBV7-8,.,TGTGCCAGCAGCTACCGGGCGGGCCCCAGGGAAATGAACACTGAAGCTTTCTTT,CASSYRAGPREMNTEAFF
TRBJ1-5,many,TRBV10-2,.,TGCGCCAGCAGTGAGTCGTGGGGGACGGGAGGCAATCAGCCCCAGCATTTT,CASSESWGTGGNQPQHF
TRBJ2-1,once,TRBV25-1,.,TGTGCCAGCAGTGAAAGACCCTACAATGAGCAGTTCTTC,CASSERPYNEQFF
TRBJ2-1,many,TRBV24-1,TRBD2,TGTGCCACCAGTGATTATTCTAGCGGGAGGAAGCAGTTCTTC,CATSDYSSGRKQFF
TRBJ1-4,many,TRBV12-3/TRBV12-4,.,TGTGCCAGTACGCGAGTTCGCGAAAAACTGTTTTTT,CASTRVREKLFF
TRBJ1-2,many,TRBV3-1,.,TGTGCCAGCAGCCACAGAGGCCTTGAGGAAGGCTACACCTTC,CASSHRGLEEGYTF
TRBJ2-3,many,TRBV20-1,TRBD2,TGCAGTGCCGAGGGAGGGACTAGCAGGACAGATACGCAGTATTTT,CSAEGGTSRTDTQYF
TRBJ2-1,few,TRBV9,TRBD2,TGTGCCAGCAGCCTCACTTCCGGGACTAGCGGGACTAATGAGCAGTTCTTC,CASSLTSGTSGTNEQFF
TRBJ2-3,many,TRBV4-2,TRBD2,TGTGCCAGCAGCCAAGATCTGGTCGGGGGGAACACAGATACGCAGTATTTT,CASSQDLVGGNTDTQYF
TRBJ1-2,few,TRBV27,TRBD1,TGTGCCAGCAGTTTATCCGGATCTTGGGACAGACTCCCAAGCTATGGCTACACCTTC,CASSLSGSWDRLPSYGYTF
TRBJ1-2,many,TRBV6-5,.,TGTGCCAGCAGTTCCACTTACAGGGACTACACCTTC,CASSSTYRDYTF
TRBJ2-6,many,TRBV6-1,.,TGTGCCAGCACGAGGGCACCTGGGGCCAACGTCCTGACTTTC,CASTRAPGANVLTF
TRBJ2-2,many,TRBV6-2/TRBV6-3,.,TGTGCCAGCAGGAGTTCGAACACCGGGGAGCTGTTTTTT,CASRSSNTGELFF
TRBJ1-3,many,TRBV6-5,.,TGTGCCAGCAGTTACGGCGGGGGATCTGGAAACACCATATATTTT,CASSYGGGSGNTIYF
TRBJ2-3,many,TRBV7-2,.,TGTGCCAGCAGCTTAGTACTCCGGCGGGATAGGGTCACAGATACGCAGTATTTT,CASSLVLRRDRVTDTQYF
TRBJ2-3,many,TRBV11-3,.,TGTGCCAGCAGCTCCCGTCGCCCCACAGATACGCAGTATTTT,CASSSRRPTDTQYF
TRBJ2-2,few,TRBV6-2/TRBV6-3,.,TGTGCCAGCAGTTATTTGGGGATGAACACCGGGGAGCTGTTTTTT,CASSYLGMNTGELFF
TRBJ2-1,many,TRBV27,TRBD2,TGTGCCAGCAGGCGACCTAGCGGGAGAGGTGGTGAGCAGTTCTTC,CASRRPSGRGGEQFF
TRBJ1-3,many,TRBV12-5,TRBD1,TGTGCTAGTGGTTTGGACACAGGGGTACGTGGAAACACCATATATTTT,CASGLDTGVRGNTIYF
TRBJ2-3,.,TRBV19,.,TGTGCCAGTAGTATTTCGCTTCTTCGGACAGATACGCAGTATTTT,CASSISLLRTDTQYF
TRBJ2-5,many,TRBV10-2,TRBD2,TGCGCCAGCCTTAGCGGGAGGGCCTCGGGGACCCAGTACTTC,CASLSGRASGTQYF
TRBJ2-7,many,TRBV20-1,.,TGCAGTGCTGCAGAATACGAGCAGTACTTC,CSAAEYEQYF
TRBJ2-1,many,TRBV7-2,TRBD2,TGTGCCAGCAGTATCAGCGGGAATGCCGTCAATGAGCAGTTCTTC,CASSISGNAVNEQFF
TRBJ2-5,many,TRBV20-1,TRBD1,TGCAGTGCCACCGGGACAGGGATTGAGACCCAGTACTTC,CSATGTGIETQYF
TRBJ2-1,.,TRBV2,TRBD1,TGTGCCAACAGTGAAAAGAGGGGGCTGGGCTACAATGAGCAGTCCTTC,CANSEKRGLGYNEQSF
TRBJ1-5,many,TRBV20-1,.,TGCAGTGCTAGAGAACAGCAAAATCAGCCCCAGCATTTT,CSAREQQNQPQHF
TRBJ2-3,many,TRBV4-3,.,TGCGCCATAGCAAGGATGGATGGGGGATCAGATACGCAGTATTTT,CAIARMDGGSDTQYF
TRBJ2-1,many,TRBV7-2,.,TGTGCCAGCAGCTCAGACTCTAGCTACAATGAGCAGTTCTTC,CASSSDSSYNEQFF
TRBJ1-2,.,TRBV29-1,.,TGCAGCGTTGAATTGGGTCTGCGGGAACATAACTATGGCTACACCTTC,CSVELGLREHNYGYTF
TRBJ1-6,medium-sized,TRBV2,TRBD1,TGTGCCAGCAGTGAGCGGGACAGTAATTCACCCCTCCACTTT,CASSERDSNSPLHF
TRBJ2-1,many,TRBV11-2,TRBD2,TGTGCCAGCAGCTTCCTTCAACTAGCGGGCTCCTACAATGAGCAGTTCTTC,CASSFLQLAGSYNEQFF
TRBJ2-2,.,TRBV11-3,TRBD1,TGTGCCAGCAGCCAAGCCGTTCGGGACAGGGGCCGGGGAACCGGGGAGCTGTTTTTT,CASSQAVRDRGRGTGELFF
TRBJ2-5,many,TRBV20-1,.,TGCAGTGCTAGTGAAACTAGCGGACAGGGGACCCAGTACTTC,CSASETSGQGTQYF
TRBJ1-4,many,TRBV28,TRBD1,TGTGCCAGCAGTTGGGGACAGCAAAAACTGTTTTTT,CASSWGQQKLFF
TRBJ2-5,many,TRBV20-1,.,TGCAGTGCTAGAGATCCAGCAGGGTTTCCTTCAGGAGAGACCCAGTACTTC,CSARDPAGFPSGETQYF
TRBJ1-3,many,TRBV15,TRBD1,TGTGCCACCAGCGCAAGACAGGGCTCTGGAAACACCATATATTTT,CATSARQGSGNTIYF
TRBJ2-5,many,TRBV20-1,TRBD2,TGCAGTGCTACCTTTTCGGGAGGGCCGGACGAGACCCAGTACTTC,CSATFSGGPDETQYF
TRBJ1-1,many,TRBV7-8,.,TGTGCCAGCAGCTTAGGGTGGGGGGGGCTGAACACTGAAGCTTTCTTT,CASSLGWGGLNTEAFF
TRBJ2-7,medium-sized,TRBV20-1,TRBD2,TGCAGTGCTAGAGACAGCGGGGGGTCCTCCTACGAGCAGTACTTC,CSARDSGGSSYEQYF
TRBJ1-1,many,TRBV7-8,TRBD1,TGTGCCAGCAGCTGGAAGACAGGGGCACGTACGAACACTGAAGCTTTCTTT,CASSWKTGARTNTEAFF
TRBJ2-2,many,TRBV6-4,.,TGTGCCAGCAGCGACAGGTGGAACACCGGGGAGCTGTTTTTT,CASSDRWNTGELFF
TRBJ1-1,many,TRBV5-1,.,TGCGCCAGCAGCTTGGCCGGCCAGAACACTGAAGCTTTCTTT,CASSLAGQNTEAFF
TRBJ2-7,many,TRBV28,TRBD2,TGTGCCAGCAGTTTCTCGGGGCGACTAGCGGGCTACGAGCAGTACTTC,CASSFSGRLAGYEQYF
TRBJ1-6,many,TRBV20-1,.,TGCAGTGCCGCTACCGGGGTGTGGGTTTCACCCCTCCACTTT,CSAATGVWVSPLHF
TRBJ1-1,many,TRBV20-1,.,TGCAGTGCTAGCACGGACAAGAACACTGAAGCTTTCTTT,CSASTDKNTEAFF